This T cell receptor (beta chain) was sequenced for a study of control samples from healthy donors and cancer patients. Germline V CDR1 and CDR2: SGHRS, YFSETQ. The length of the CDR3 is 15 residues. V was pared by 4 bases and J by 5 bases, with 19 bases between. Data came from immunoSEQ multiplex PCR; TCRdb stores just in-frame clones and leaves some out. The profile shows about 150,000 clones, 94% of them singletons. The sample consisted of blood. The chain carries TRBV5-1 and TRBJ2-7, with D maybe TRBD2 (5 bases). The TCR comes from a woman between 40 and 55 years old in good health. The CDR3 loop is CASSVVAGDVDEQYF. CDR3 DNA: TGCGCCAGCAGCGTTGTCGCCGGGGATGTTGACGAGCAGTACTTC.